Shown below are 7 T cell receptor beta chains from a single sample sequenced in a study of blood T cell repertoires in COVID-19. This table comes from immunoSEQ multiplex PCR, and its TCRdb copy is limited to in-frame clones, with some not included. Of about 150,000 clones listed, approximately 86% are singletons. Input material: peripheral blood. Every receptor here comes from an elderly woman with COVID-19, enrolled during active disease.

In its sample, this clone was seen once. The chain links TRBV2 to TRBJ2-7; a possible D gene is TRBD2 (6 bases). The CDR3 totals 16 residues. Trimming took 7 bases from V and 2 from J, leaving 21 bases between them. CDR1 and CDR2 (germline): SNHLY, FYNNEI. CDR3 residues: CASTLLSGTPAYEQYF. The CDR3 nucleotides read TGTGCCAGCACCCTATTGTCCGGGACTCCTGCCTACGAGCAGTACTTC.

V gene TRBV5-1 combines with J gene TRBJ2-5, with a possible D match to TRBD2 (7 bases). Germline V CDR1 and CDR2: SGHRS, YFSETQ. This CDR3 contains 13 residues. V was pared by 4 bases and J by 5 bases, with 12 bases between. CDR3 region: CASSPQGGETQYF. The CDR3 bases are TGCGCCAGCAGCCCACAGGGAGGGGAGACCCAGTACTTC.

The chain links TRBV28 to TRBJ2-7, with TRBD2 identical over 7 bases. Per the germline V gene, CDR1 is MDHEN and CDR2 is SYDVKM. CDR3 length equals 15 residues. The V segment lost 3 bases and the J segment 7 bases; nucleotides outside the gene matches: 12. The CDR3 sequence is CASSLTGTMTGEQYF. The CDR3 DNA reads TGTGCCAGCAGTTTGACCGGGACTATGACGGGGGAGCAGTACTTC.

This rearrangement joins TRBV7-8 to TRBJ2-7; 7 bases fit TRBD2. J lost 6 bases, V lost 0 bases, and 8 bases had no gene match. The CDR3 contains 15 residues. CDR1 and CDR2 from the germline V gene are SGHVS and FQNEAQ. CDR3 coding DNA: TGTGCCAGCAGCTTAGCGCGGGGGACGGGCGGCGAGCAGTACTTC. Protein: CASSLARGTGGEQYF.

The chain employs TRBV28 and TRBJ2-3, with 10 bases identical to TRBD1. V dropped 4 bases and J dropped 4; count of bases not matched to a gene: 5. In germline, CDR1 is MDHEN, CDR2 SYDVKM. The length of the CDR3 is 15 residues. CDR3 nucleotide sequence: TGTGCCAGCAGTTACCGGGACAGGGGTGCAGATACGCAGTATTTT. Amino acid sequence: CASSYRDRGADTQYF.

V and J are TRBV7-9 and TRBJ2-7; 7 nucleotides agree with TRBD2. Germline assignment: CDR1 SEHNR and CDR2 FQNEAQ (reference sequence). V was clipped by 0 bases and J by 6 bases; unmatched bases: 8. This CDR3 has 15 residues. Here the CDR3 DNA reads TGTGCCAGCAGCTTAGCAACCGGTCCGGGGGGCGAGCAGTACTTC. It translates to CASSLATGPGGEQYF.

The chain is built from TRBV6-2 or TRBV6-3 and TRBJ1-5; TRBD1 matches at 9 bases. Germline CDR1 MNHEY, CDR2 SVGEGT. The J segment lost 6 bases and the V segment lost 6 bases, leaving 12 bases of the junction unmatched. The CDR3 has 16 amino acids. Written as DNA, the CDR3 is TGTGCCAGCAGCAACTCCGGGACAGGGATTGCTCAGCCCCAGCATTTT. It is translated as CASSNSGTGIAQPQHF.